The 5 T cell receptor beta chains listed next were all sequenced from one sample in a study of blood T cell repertoires in COVID-19. Here immunoSEQ multiplex PCR was the method, and the copy in TCRdb shows in-frame clones only, minus some. The sample contains about 68,000 clones, 75% to 90% of which appear only once. Sequenced input: peripheral blood. The receptor set was obtained from a human donor in a cohort sampled during active COVID-19.

The chain couples TRBV28 to TRBJ1-1; 8 bases fit TRBD1. After removal of 5 bases from V and 5 bases from J, the junction contained 10 bases not matched to a gene. The length of the CDR3 is 15 residues. Germline V gene lookup returns CDR1 MDHEN and CDR2 SYDVKM. This CDR3 reads CASSNGQGEGTEAFF. In DNA, the CDR3 is TGTGCCAGCAGTAACGGACAGGGTGAGGGGACTGAAGCTTTCTTT.

This chain connects TRBV7-8 to TRBJ2-5; tentatively, D is TRBD2 (6 bases). Trimming removed 5 bases at V and 5 bases at J, with 18 bases between. The CDR3 is 15 residues long. Germline V CDR1 and CDR2: SGHVS, FQNEAQ. CDR3 sequence (DNA): TGTGCCAGCAGCCCATTGCGACTAGGGCGGGAGACCCAGTACTTC. It yields the protein CASSPLRLGRETQYF.

The J gene is TRBJ1-1, the V gene TRBV2; TRBD1 aligns across 11 bases. Germline CDR1 and CDR2: SNHLY and FYNNEI. Trimming at V came to 1 base and at J to 1 base, leaving 5 bases not matched to a gene. This CDR3 spans 17 amino acids. As DNA, the CDR3 is TGTGCCAGCAGTGAAGGGACAGGGGGCGCTCGGAACACTGAAGCTTTCTTT. The encoded protein is CASSEGTGGARNTEAFF.

The chain is built from TRBV5-1 and TRBJ2-3; 8 positions match TRBD2. Per germline, CDR1 SGHRS and CDR2 YFSETQ. The length of the CDR3 is 16 residues. After removal of 3 bases from V and 0 bases from J, the junction contained 6 bases not matched to a gene. The CDR3 region has the DNA TGCGCCAGCAGCTCTATCGGACTAGCTAGCACAGATACGCAGTATTTT. It specifies CASSSIGLASTDTQYF.

The chain carries TRBV6-4 and TRBJ2-5; 14 nucleotides line up with TRBD2. With V trimmed by 2 bases and J by 6 bases, 2 bases remained unmatched. Germline CDR1 is MRHNA and CDR2 is SNTAGT. The CDR3 covers 15 residues. DNA of the CDR3: TGTGCCAGCAGTGACCGGACTAGCGGGAGGAAGACCCAGTACTTC. Encoded protein: CASSDRTSGRKTQYF.